The present entry profiles one T cell receptor beta chain with its context. This sample stems from a study of shared clonotypes between healthy human individuals. Produced via immunoSEQ multiplex PCR; TCRdb's table is partial and in-frame only. Among 2,500,000 or so clones, over 85% were seen once, and the ten largest hold around 0.14%. The CDR3 spans 18 residues. CDR1 is MDHEN, CDR2 SYDVKM, per germline. With 6 bases clipped from V and 3 bases from J, the junction kept 8 bases outside the gene matches. The specimen was naive CD4+ T cells sorted from blood. The subset was: CD45RA+ positively selected. The origin of this receptor is a man between 18 and 35 years old in good health. The chain joins TRBV28 to TRBJ2-1, with 16 bases fitting TRBD2. The chain's CDR3 is CASSPTGTSGGGYNEQFF. As DNA, the CDR3 is TGTGCCAGCAGCCCAACCGGGACTAGCGGGGGGGGCTACAATGAGCAGTTCTTC.